The 30 T cell receptor beta chains below were found in one sample sequenced in a study of lymphopenia after photon versus proton radiotherapy. Sequenced by immunoSEQ multiplex PCR; TCRdb stores in-frame clones only, minus some. The data contain 150,000 to 200,000 clones, less than 90% of them singletons. This material consisted of peripheral blood, taken from a patient treated with photon-based radiotherapy. Receptors originate from a man aged 50 to 60 with gastric cancer.

V is TRBV19 and J is TRBJ1-4; D remains ambiguous. V was shortened by 3 bases and J by 7 bases, with 12 bases between the two germline ends. Germline CDR1 reads LNHDA; CDR2 reads SQIVND (reference sequence). This CDR3 comprises 14 residues. As DNA, the CDR3 is TGTGCCAGTAGTATTCGGTTTCCTAGTGAAAAACTGTTTTTT. This codes for CASSIRFPSEKLFF.

Comment on this clone: Additional DNA sequences in this sample encode the identical CDR3. The chain is built from TRBV7-2 and TRBJ2-7; D gene uncertain. Deletions cut 2 bases from V and 4 bases from J, with 9 bases between. CDR1 is SGHTA, CDR2 FQGNSA, per germline. The CDR3 totals 13 residues. The CDR3 region is CASSLTDLYEQYF. The CDR3 bases are TGTGCCAGCAGCTTAACGGACCTATACGAGCAGTACTTC.

This chain connects TRBV28 to TRBJ2-7; TRBD2 might be the D (5 bases). V was cut by 8 bases and J by 6 bases, with 14 bases left in between. The CDR3 is made up of 12 amino acids. The germline gives CDR1 MDHEN, CDR2 SYDVKM. The CDR3 reads CASRAAPSEQYF. The CDR3 bases are TGTGCCAGCCGAGCGGCTCCCTCCGAGCAGTACTTC. The full variable domain, its missing parts supplied by reference TRBV28 and TRBJ2-7, is DVKVTQSSRYLVKRTGEKVFLECVQDMDHENMFWYRQDPGLGLRLIYFSYDVKMKEKGDIPEGYSVSREKKERFSLILESASTNQTSMYLCASRAAPSEQYFGPGTRLTVT.

The chain has TRBV18 and TRBJ2-6; D gene unclear. The germline V and J ends were trimmed by 1 base and 2 bases, with 6 bases remaining between them. Per the germline V gene, CDR1 is KGHSH and CDR2 is LQKENI. The CDR3 length is 15 residues. The CDR3 loop is CASSPLQTGANVLTF. The CDR3 nucleotides read TGTGCCAGCTCACCACTGCAGACTGGGGCCAACGTCCTGACTTTC.

V and J are TRBV5-1 and TRBJ2-1, with 8 bases that match TRBD1. This CDR3 has 15 amino acids. The V gene end was trimmed by 3 bases and the J gene end by 3 bases; junction bases not matched to a gene: 5. Germline assignment: CDR1 SGHRS and CDR2 YFSETQ. CDR3 sequence (DNA): TGCGCCAGCAGCTCCGGACAGGGAAGCTACAATGAGCAGTTCTTC. It encodes CASSSGQGSYNEQFF.

A few counts support this clone. The V gene is TRBV6-5, the J gene TRBJ2-7, with 10 positions matching TRBD2. V lost 7 bases to trimming and J lost 6 bases; unmatched junction nucleotides: 12. The CDR3 is 15 amino acids. The V gene's germline CDR1 is MNHEY and CDR2 SVGAGI. The CDR3 protein is CASTRQAGGPGEQYF. The CDR3 DNA reads as TGTGCCAGCACTAGACAAGCGGGAGGGCCTGGCGAGCAGTACTTC.

V gene TRBV29-1 combines with J gene TRBJ2-1, with a weak D call TRBD1 (8 bases). Germline CDR1 SQVTM, CDR2 ANQGSEA. Trimming stripped 3 bases from V and 4 bases from J, with 22 bases between. The length of the CDR3 is 17 residues. The CDR3 loop reads CSVEREGGDRTYNEQFF. The CDR3 bases are TGCAGCGTTGAGAGGGAGGGAGGGGACAGGACTTACAATGAGCAGTTCTTC.

This sequence joins TRBV6-5 and TRBJ1-1; D is unresolved. The length of the CDR3 is 13 residues. The V gene lost 6 bases and the J gene lost 1 base, with 9 bases spanning the gap. In germline, CDR1 is MNHEY, CDR2 SVGAGI. The CDR3 DNA reads TGTGCCAGCAGCCTTCTGGGGAACACTGAAGCTTTCTTT. Translation gives CASSLLGNTEAFF.

The chain links TRBV4-1 to TRBJ1-2, with TRBD1 identical over 7 bases. Germline V gene sequence: CDR1 MGHRA, CDR2 YSYEKL. Trimming at V came to 0 bases and at J to 6 bases, leaving 7 bases not matched to a gene. The CDR3 consists of 15 residues. CDR3 in DNA: TGCGCCAGCAGCCAAGACCCGACAGGGAAGAATGGCTACACCTTC. Translation: CASSQDPTGKNGYTF.

The rearrangement uses TRBV18 and TRBJ1-4; 9 bases fit TRBD1. Germline CDR1 KGHSH, CDR2 LQKENI. This CDR3 region has 14 residues. V gave up 4 bases and J gave up 8 bases; unmatched junction bases: 5. CDR3 residues: CASSLGTGKEKLFF. CDR3 nucleotides: TGTGCCAGCTCACTAGGGACAGGGAAAGAAAAACTGTTTTTT.

The rearrangement links TRBV7-2 to TRBJ2-2; TRBD2 matches at 7 bases. Trimming took 0 bases from V and 5 from J; bases not matched to a gene: 15. The CDR3 covers 19 residues. Germline values: CDR1 SGHTA, CDR2 FQGNSA. The CDR3 DNA is TGTGCCAGCAGCTTAGCATTTGGGGCTAGCGGAGTGGGGACCGGGGAGCTGTTTTTT. Encoded protein: CASSLAFGASGVGTGELFF.

CDR3 bases: TGTGCCAGCAGCCTGAGAACTAGCGGCACCTCCTACAATGAGCAGTTCTTC. It specifies CASSLRTSGTSYNEQFF. The chain joins TRBV2 to TRBJ2-1, with 8 bases identical to TRBD2. The CDR3 has 17 residues. The J segment lost 0 bases and the V segment lost 6 bases, leaving 10 bases of the junction unmatched. Germline V gives CDR1 SNHLY, CDR2 FYNNEI.

This rearrangement joins TRBV7-6 to TRBJ1-5; D gene uncertain. Trimming shortened V by 5 bases and J by 3 bases, and 8 bases separated the two germline ends. CDR3 length: 13 amino acids. Germline V gene sequence: CDR1 SGHVS, CDR2 FNYEAQ. CDR3 coding DNA: TGTGCCAGCAGCCTGGCTTACAATCAGCCCCAGCATTTT. This codes for CASSLAYNQPQHF.

In its sample, this clone was seen once. The gene calls are TRBV6-5 and TRBJ1-5, with 8 bases identical to TRBD1. V lost 6 bases and J lost 4; bases outside the gene matches: 8. The CDR3 consists of 15 residues. From germline, CDR1 is MNHEY and CDR2 SVGAGI. The CDR3 nucleotides are TGTGCCAGCAGGCTCGACAGGGGAGGGAATCAGCCCCAGCATTTT. It is translated as CASRLDRGGNQPQHF.

The genes are TRBV9 and TRBJ2-5, with TRBD1 matching over 9 bases. The CDR3 is made up of 14 amino acids. Per the germline V gene, CDR1 is SGDLS and CDR2 is YYNGEE. The ends lost 0 bases at V and 5 bases at J; junction bases unmatched: 2. Here the CDR3 DNA reads TGTGCCAGCAGCGTAGAAGGACAGGGGGAGACCCAGTACTTC. Translation: CASSVEGQGETQYF.

The rearrangement uses TRBV10-3 and TRBJ1-5; 8 bases match TRBD1. CDR3 length: 13 residues. Germline CDR1 reads ENHRY; CDR2 reads SYGVKD. V was clipped by 10 bases and J by 3 bases; unmatched bases: 5. CDR3 sequence: CASGTGPNQPQHF. Here the CDR3 DNA reads TGTGCCAGCGGGACAGGCCCCAATCAGCCCCAGCATTTT.

This CDR3 is CASSQDLGNGYTF. The CDR3 DNA is TGTGCCAGCAGCCAAGATTTGGGGAATGGCTACACCTTC. The V call is TRBV4-2, the J call TRBJ1-2, with D uncertain. V dropped 0 bases and J dropped 6 bases, with 8 bases sitting between them. The CDR3 runs 13 residues. CDR1 is LGHNA and CDR2 is YNFKEQ in the germline V gene.

The genes are TRBV7-2 and TRBJ1-4, with D unresolved. Germline V gene sequence: CDR1 SGHTA, CDR2 FQGNSA. The V end was cut by 5 bases, the J end by 4 bases, with 11 bases between. There are 14 residues in the CDR3. This CDR3 reads CASSPISFNEKLFF. The DNA of the CDR3 is TGTGCCAGCAGCCCAATATCATTTAATGAAAAACTGTTTTTT.

The count of this clone is one. V is TRBV4-2 and J is TRBJ2-3; 11 bases agree with TRBD2. In germline, CDR1 is LGHNA, CDR2 YNFKEQ. V was clipped by 1 base and J by 0 bases; unmatched bases: 3. The CDR3 extends over 17 amino acids. The CDR3 loop reads CASSQGASGRSTDTQYF. DNA of the CDR3: TGTGCCAGCAGCCAAGGCGCTAGCGGGAGGAGCACAGATACGCAGTATTTT.

The rearrangement joins TRBV11-2 to TRBJ2-1, with D maybe TRBD2 (5 bases). Deletions cut 5 bases from V and 6 bases from J, with 14 bases between. Germline-derived CDR1 and CDR2 are SGHAT and FQNNGV. The CDR3 sequence is 14 residues long. The CDR3 DNA reads as TGTGCCAGCAGCACACGCGCGGGTAGCAATGAGCAGTTCTTC. Its protein is CASSTRAGSNEQFF.

CDR3 residues: CASSLVPGGGEQYF. The DNA for the CDR3 is TGTGCCAGCAGCTTAGTCCCAGGTGGCGGCGAGCAGTACTTC. The rearrangement uses TRBV7-2 and TRBJ2-7; D not certain. The CDR3 has 14 amino acids. Germline V lookup: CDR1 SGHTA, CDR2 FQGNSA. V lost 1 base, J lost 6 bases, and 13 bases lay in between.

This sequence joins TRBV7-2 and TRBJ1-4; D gene uncertain. Germline CDR1 SGHTA, CDR2 FQGNSA. Trimming pared 5 bases from V and 3 bases from J, leaving 10 bases between. There are 14 residues in the CDR3. The CDR3: CASSAARANEKLFF. In DNA, the CDR3 is TGTGCCAGCAGCGCGGCTAGGGCTAATGAAAAACTGTTTTTT.

The chain employs TRBV5-1 and TRBJ2-1, with 10 bases fitting TRBD2. After removal of 2 bases from V and 0 bases from J, the junction contained 2 bases not matched to a gene. In germline, CDR1 is SGHRS, CDR2 YFSETQ. The CDR3 consists of 16 residues. This CDR3 is CASSFSSGSSYNEQFF. In DNA form, the CDR3 reads TGCGCCAGCAGCTTTTCTAGCGGGAGCTCCTACAATGAGCAGTTCTTC. Complete variable domain (other parts from reference TRBV5-1 and TRBJ2-1): KAGVTQTPRYLIKTRGQQVTLSCSPISGHRSVSWYQQTPGQGLQFLFEYFSETQRNKGNFPGRFSGRQFSNSRSEMNVSTLELGDSALYLCASSFSSGSSYNEQFFGPGTRLTVL.

The chain joins TRBV27 to TRBJ2-5, with TRBD2 as a possible D gene (6 bases). This CDR3 contains 14 residues. Trimming took 6 bases from V and 2 from J, leaving 13 bases between them. The germline gives CDR1 MNHEY, CDR2 SMNVEV (reference sequence). The CDR3 nucleotides read TGTGCCAGCAGCTTCGGGACTCATCAAGAGACCCAGTACTTC. This translates into CASSFGTHQETQYF.

The rearrangement links TRBV27 to TRBJ2-2, with a weak D call TRBD1 (5 bases). This CDR3 is built from 15 residues. V gave up 5 bases and J gave up 7 bases, with 17 bases separating them. From germline, CDR1 is MNHEY and CDR2 SMNVEV (reference sequence). The DNA of the CDR3 is TGTGCCAGCAGTGAAGCAGGGCTAAGAGGCGGGGAGCTGTTTTTT. Translation gives CASSEAGLRGGELFF.

The chain recombines TRBV28 with TRBJ2-7; no clear D. CDR1 is MDHEN and CDR2 is SYDVKM in the germline V gene. There are 12 residues in the CDR3. V lost 2 bases to trimming and J lost 6 bases, with 8 bases between them. CDR3 sequence: CASSLIASEQYF. The CDR3 region has the DNA TGTGCCAGCAGTTTAATAGCATCCGAGCAGTACTTC.

This clone came up a few times. The chain recombines TRBV9 with TRBJ1-2; D call uncertain. Per germline, CDR1 SGDLS and CDR2 YYNGEE. This CDR3 spans 16 amino acids. V was cut by 4 bases and J by 4 bases, with 20 bases left in between. CDR3 coding DNA: TGTGCCAGCAGCTCTCGAGGAGGGCCCTATGGCTATGGCTACACCTTC. Translation gives CASSSRGGPYGYGYTF.

This sequence joins TRBV7-6 and TRBJ2-2; 11 nucleotides align to TRBD2. The V segment lost 4 bases and the J segment 0 bases; nucleotides outside the gene matches: 1. The CDR3 spans 16 residues. Germline V gives CDR1 SGHVS, CDR2 FNYEAQ. CDR3 sequence: CASSSLAGANTGELFF. CDR3 nucleotide sequence: TGTGCCAGCAGCTCACTAGCGGGAGCGAACACCGGGGAGCTGTTTTTT.

This chain connects TRBV9 to TRBJ2-3, with TRBD2 matching over 13 bases. Germline V gene data show CDR1 as SGDLS and CDR2 as YYNGEE. The CDR3 loop spans 18 amino acids. With V trimmed by 0 bases and J by 4 bases, 8 bases remained unmatched. In DNA form, the CDR3 reads TGTGCCAGCAGCGTAGTACCCCGGACTAGCGGGAGTTCAGATACGCAGTATTTT. It translates to CASSVVPRTSGSSDTQYF.

This sequence joins TRBV4-1 and TRBJ2-6; D remains ambiguous. The V gene's germline CDR1 is MGHRA and CDR2 YSYEKL. The CDR3 sequence is 16 residues long. Trimming took off 0 bases at V and 0 bases at J, with 6 bases between the two ends. The CDR3 loop is CASSQDWLSGANVLTF. CDR3 in DNA: TGCGCCAGCAGCCAAGATTGGCTCTCTGGGGCCAACGTCCTGACTTTC.